These T cell receptor beta chains were read from a single sample in a study of cytomegalovirus exposure and HLA in healthy donors. The method was immunoSEQ multiplex PCR; TCRdb's version includes in-frame clones alone and lacks a portion of them. The sample yields some 150,000 clones, around 10% seen once. What was sequenced was PBMCs. These receptors originate from a man in his fifties or sixties in good health and CMV-seronegative. Both conserved end residues are part of each CDR3. Each record gives: V gene, J gene, clone size, CDR3 protein. The size field is filled for only some rows; it gives once, few, many or a size class.

>TRBV14|TRBJ2-7|few
CASSQDFRTGNEQYF
>TRBV7-9|TRBJ2-7|few
CASSLRTSGAAENEQYF
>TRBV4-2|TRBJ2-3|NA
CASSQDTAGGTDTQYF
>TRBV30|TRBJ1-1|few
CAWSVGRGVEAFF
>TRBV7-3|TRBJ2-2|NA
CASSLYTIDNTGELFF
>TRBV2|TRBJ2-5|NA
CASSGSGAGETQYF
>TRBV18|TRBJ2-7|once
CASSPETGDWASGSEYEQYF
>TRBV20-1|TRBJ1-1|NA
CSARDFPGAFF
>TRBV6-5|TRBJ2-7|few
CASRRTGLYEQYF
>TRBV5-1|TRBJ2-7|NA
CASGLRTGISYEQYF
>TRBV2|TRBJ2-1|NA
CARGAHNEQFF
>TRBV7-2|TRBJ1-5|few
CASSFGRGNNQPQHF
>TRBV5-5|TRBJ2-5|NA
CASLFYSGEETQYF
>TRBV2|TRBJ2-7|few
CASSEVRTSGGSEQYF
>TRBV7-2|TRBJ2-2|NA
CASSLTGTNTGELFF
>TRBV25-1|TRBJ1-2|few
CASSPPPGQGLDYGYTF